The T cell receptor (beta chain) described here comes from a study of T cells in severe cutaneous drug reactions. Study-level information: Enrolled patients had probable or definite SJS/TEN or DRESS per RegiSCAR.

The donors had carbamazepine-induced Stevens-Johnson syndrome or toxic epidermal necrolysis. The iRepertoire multiplex PCR system with TCR subtype-specific primers built both bulk and single-cell libraries. Bulk TCR beta libraries came from multiplex PCR with V, D, J primers. Following a re-call of the multiplex PCR reads, TCRdb has one entry per CDR3 protein and lacks DNA. This table holds more than 5,500 distinct CDR3 sequences. The CDR3 totals 14 residues. Germline V gene data show CDR1 as MNHEY and CDR2 as SMNVEV (reference sequence). The chain has TRBV27 and TRBJ2-7; without DNA, the TCRdb call of TRBD1 cannot be checked. The clonotype comes from a human donor with toxic epidermal necrolysis, a severe cutaneous drug reaction. Input material: cells from a skin blister. The CDR3 sequence: CASRDPGQSYEQYF.